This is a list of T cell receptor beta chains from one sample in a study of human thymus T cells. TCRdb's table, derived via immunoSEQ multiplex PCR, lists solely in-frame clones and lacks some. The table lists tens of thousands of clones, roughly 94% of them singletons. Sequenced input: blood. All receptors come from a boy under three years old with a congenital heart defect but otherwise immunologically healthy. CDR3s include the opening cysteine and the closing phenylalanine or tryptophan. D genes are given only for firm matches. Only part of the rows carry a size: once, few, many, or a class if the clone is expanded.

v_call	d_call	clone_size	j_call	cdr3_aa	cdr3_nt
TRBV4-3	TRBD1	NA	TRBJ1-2	CASSQATTGGRGYTF	TGCGCCAGCAGCCAAGCCACTACAGGGGGCCGTGGCTACACCTTC
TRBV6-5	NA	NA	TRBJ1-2	CASRQTREGGYTF	TGTGCCAGCAGGCAGACCAGGGAGGGGGGCTACACCTTC
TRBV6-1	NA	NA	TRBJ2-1	CASRTQPARRQFF	TGTGCCAGCAGAACACAGCCGGCCCGTCGACAGTTCTTC
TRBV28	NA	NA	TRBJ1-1	CACYPGAHTEAFF	TGTGCCTGCTATCCCGGGGCGCACACTGAAGCTTTCTTT
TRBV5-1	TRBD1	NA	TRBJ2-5	CASSLEGQRQETQYF	TGCGCCAGCAGCTTGGAGGGACAGAGACAAGAGACCCAGTACTTC
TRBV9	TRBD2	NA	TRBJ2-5	CASSVGLAGEETQYF	TGTGCCAGCAGCGTAGGACTAGCGGGGGAGGAGACCCAGTACTTC
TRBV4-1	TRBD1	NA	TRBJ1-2	CASRRDSPSNYGYTF	TGCGCCAGCAGGCGGGACAGTCCGTCTAACTATGGCTACACCTTC
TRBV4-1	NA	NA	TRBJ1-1	CASSILYGTGTEAFF	TGCGCCAGCAGCATATTGTATGGGACGGGGACTGAAGCTTTCTTT
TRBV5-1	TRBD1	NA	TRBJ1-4	CASSMGQGREKLFF	TGCGCCAGCAGCATGGGACAGGGAAGGGAAAAACTGTTTTTT
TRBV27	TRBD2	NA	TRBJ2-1	CASSLRGGYSYNEQFF	TGTGCCAGCAGTTTACGGGGGGGATACTCCTACAATGAGCAGTTCTTC
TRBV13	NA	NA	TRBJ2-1	CASSGGTSVSYNEQFF	TGTGCCAGCAGCGGGGGGACTTCCGTGTCCTACAATGAGCAGTTCTTC
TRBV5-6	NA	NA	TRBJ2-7	CASSPAPAGILEQYF	TGTGCCAGCAGCCCCGCCCCGGCAGGGATCTTGGAGCAGTACTTC
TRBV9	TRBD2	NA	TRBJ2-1	CASSVQAGGYNEQFF	TGTGCCAGCAGCGTACAGGCGGGGGGCTACAATGAGCAGTTCTTC
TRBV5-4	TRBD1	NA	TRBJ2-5	CASSFDRVETQYF	TGTGCCAGCAGCTTCGACAGGGTCGAGACCCAGTACTTC
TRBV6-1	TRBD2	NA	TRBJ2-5	CASRTSGGVQETQYF	TGTGCCAGCAGAACTAGCGGGGGGGTTCAAGAGACCCAGTACTTC
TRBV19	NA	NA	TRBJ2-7	CASSMRAGSSYEQYF	TGTGCCAGTAGTATGCGGGCGGGGAGCTCCTACGAGCAGTACTTC
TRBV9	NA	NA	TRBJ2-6	CASSGPTGFSGANVLTF	TGTGCCAGCAGCGGACCTACAGGGTTCTCTGGGGCCAACGTCCTGACTTTC
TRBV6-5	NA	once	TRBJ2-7	CASSYSGAYYEQYF	TGTGCCAGCAGTTACTCGGGGGCCTACTACGAGCAGTACTTC